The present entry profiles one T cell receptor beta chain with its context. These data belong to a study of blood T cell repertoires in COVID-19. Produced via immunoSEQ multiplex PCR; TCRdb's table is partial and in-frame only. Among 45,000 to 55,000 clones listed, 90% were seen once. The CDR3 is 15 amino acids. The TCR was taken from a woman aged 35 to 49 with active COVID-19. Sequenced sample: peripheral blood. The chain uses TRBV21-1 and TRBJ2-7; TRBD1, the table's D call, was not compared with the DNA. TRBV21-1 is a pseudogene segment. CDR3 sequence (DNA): TGTGCCAGCAGCAAAGTGGGACAGGGGGGCCACGAGCAGTACTTC. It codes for CASSKVGQGGHEQYF.